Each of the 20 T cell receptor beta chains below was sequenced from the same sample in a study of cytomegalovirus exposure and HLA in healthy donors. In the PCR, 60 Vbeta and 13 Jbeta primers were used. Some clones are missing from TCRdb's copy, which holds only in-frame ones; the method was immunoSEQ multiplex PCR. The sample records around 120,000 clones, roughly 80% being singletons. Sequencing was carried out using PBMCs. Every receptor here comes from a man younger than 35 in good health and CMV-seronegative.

CDR3 sequence (DNA): TGTGCCAGCAGTGAAAGGCGAGGGGGGGGCGTCAATGAGCAGTTCTTC. Translating it yields CASSERRGGGVNEQFF. This chain joins TRBV6-1 and TRBJ2-1; a weak D match, TRBD2 (7 bases). CDR1 is MNHNS, CDR2 SASEGT, per germline. This CDR3 contains 16 residues. Deletions cut 2 bases from V and 6 bases from J, with 17 bases between.

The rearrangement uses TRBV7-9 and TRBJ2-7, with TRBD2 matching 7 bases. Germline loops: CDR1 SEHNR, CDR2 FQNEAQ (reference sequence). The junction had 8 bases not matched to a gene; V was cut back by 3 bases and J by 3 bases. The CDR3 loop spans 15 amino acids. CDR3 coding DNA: TGTGCCAGCAGCTTCCTATCGGGGGGAAGCTACGAGCAGTACTTC. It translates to CASSFLSGGSYEQYF.

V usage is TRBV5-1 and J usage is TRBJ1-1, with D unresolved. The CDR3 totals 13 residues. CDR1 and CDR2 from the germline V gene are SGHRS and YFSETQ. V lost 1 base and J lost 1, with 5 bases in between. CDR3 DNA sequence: TGCGCCAGCAGCTTGCAACAGAACACTGAAGCTTTCTTT. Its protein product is CASSLQQNTEAFF.

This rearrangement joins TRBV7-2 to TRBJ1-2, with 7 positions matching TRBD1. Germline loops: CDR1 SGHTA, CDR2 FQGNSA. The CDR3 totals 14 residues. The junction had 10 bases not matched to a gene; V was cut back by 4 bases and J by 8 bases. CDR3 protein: CASSSGQILVGYTF. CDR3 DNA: TGTGCCAGCAGCTCGGGACAGATCCTTGTAGGCTACACCTTC.

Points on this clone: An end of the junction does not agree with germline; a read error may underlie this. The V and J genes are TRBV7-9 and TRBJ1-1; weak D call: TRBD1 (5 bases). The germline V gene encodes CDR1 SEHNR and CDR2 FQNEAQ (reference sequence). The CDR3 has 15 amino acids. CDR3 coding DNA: TGTTCCAGCAGCTTGAAGGGGTTGGAGAACACTGAAGCTTTCTTT. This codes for CSSSLKGLENTEAFF.

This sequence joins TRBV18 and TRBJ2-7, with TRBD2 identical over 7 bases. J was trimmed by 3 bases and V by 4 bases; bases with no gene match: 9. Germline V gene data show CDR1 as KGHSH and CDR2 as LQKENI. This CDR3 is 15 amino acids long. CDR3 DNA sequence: TGTGCCAGCTCACAAACCCGGGGGGACCTCTACGAGCAGTACTTC. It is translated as CASSQTRGDLYEQYF.

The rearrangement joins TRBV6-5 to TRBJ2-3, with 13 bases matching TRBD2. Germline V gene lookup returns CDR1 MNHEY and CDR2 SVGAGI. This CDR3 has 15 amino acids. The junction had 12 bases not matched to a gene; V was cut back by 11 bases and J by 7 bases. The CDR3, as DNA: TGTGCCGTAACTAGCGGGGGGGGTGAGAGGTATACGCAGTATTTT. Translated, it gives CAVTSGGGERYTQYF.

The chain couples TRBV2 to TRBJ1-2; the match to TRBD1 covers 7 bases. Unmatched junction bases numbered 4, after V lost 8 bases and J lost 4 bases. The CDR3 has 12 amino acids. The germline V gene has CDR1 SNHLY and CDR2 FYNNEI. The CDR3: CASLRTGYGYTF. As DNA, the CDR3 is TGTGCCAGCCTCCGGACAGGCTATGGCTACACCTTC.

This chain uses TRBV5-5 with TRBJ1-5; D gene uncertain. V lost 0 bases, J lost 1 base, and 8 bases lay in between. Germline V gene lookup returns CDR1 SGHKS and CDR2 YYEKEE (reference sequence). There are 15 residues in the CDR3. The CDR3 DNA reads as TGTGCCAGCAGCTTGGGAGCGATAAGCAATCAGCCCCAGCATTTT. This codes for CASSLGAISNQPQHF.

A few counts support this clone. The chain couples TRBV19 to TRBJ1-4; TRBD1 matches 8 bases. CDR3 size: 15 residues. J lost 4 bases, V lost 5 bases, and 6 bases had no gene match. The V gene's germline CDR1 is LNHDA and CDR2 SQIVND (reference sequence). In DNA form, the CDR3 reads TGTGCCAGTAGTGTCGACAGGGGCGGTAATGAAAAACTGTTTTTT. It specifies CASSVDRGGNEKLFF.

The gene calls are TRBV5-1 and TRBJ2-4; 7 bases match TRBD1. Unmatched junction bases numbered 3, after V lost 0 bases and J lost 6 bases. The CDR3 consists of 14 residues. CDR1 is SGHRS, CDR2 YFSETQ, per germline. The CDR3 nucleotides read TGCGCCAGCAGCTTGGAGGGGGCAGTAAACATTCAGTACTTC. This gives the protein CASSLEGAVNIQYF.

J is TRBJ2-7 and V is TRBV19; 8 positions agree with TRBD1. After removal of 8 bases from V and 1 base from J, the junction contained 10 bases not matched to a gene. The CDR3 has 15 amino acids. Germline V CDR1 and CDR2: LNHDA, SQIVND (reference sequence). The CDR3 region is CASASRTGWSYEQYF. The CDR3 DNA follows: TGTGCCAGTGCGTCACGGACAGGGTGGTCCTACGAGCAGTACTTC.

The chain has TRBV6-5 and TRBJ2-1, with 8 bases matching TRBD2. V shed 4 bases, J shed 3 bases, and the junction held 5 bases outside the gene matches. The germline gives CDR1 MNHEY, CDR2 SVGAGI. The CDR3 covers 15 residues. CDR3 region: CASSFSGVLYNEQFF. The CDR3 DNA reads TGTGCCAGCAGTTTTAGCGGGGTCCTCTACAATGAGCAGTTCTTC.

The CDR3 spells CASSWAGTGGTEAFF. The DNA of the CDR3 is TGTGCCAGCAGCTGGGCCGGGACAGGGGGAACTGAAGCTTTCTTT. The chain combines TRBV7-9 with TRBJ1-1; TRBD1 matches 11 bases. Germline lookup yields CDR1 SEHNR and CDR2 FQNEAQ (reference sequence). V shed 4 bases, J shed 5 bases, and the junction held 6 bases outside the gene matches. The CDR3 runs to 15 residues.

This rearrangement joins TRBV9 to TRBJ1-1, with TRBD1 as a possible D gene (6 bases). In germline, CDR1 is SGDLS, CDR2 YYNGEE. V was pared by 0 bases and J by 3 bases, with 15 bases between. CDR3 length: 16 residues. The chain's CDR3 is CASSVAVGRGDTEAFF. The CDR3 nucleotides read TGTGCCAGCAGCGTAGCTGTGGGCAGGGGTGACACTGAAGCTTTCTTT.

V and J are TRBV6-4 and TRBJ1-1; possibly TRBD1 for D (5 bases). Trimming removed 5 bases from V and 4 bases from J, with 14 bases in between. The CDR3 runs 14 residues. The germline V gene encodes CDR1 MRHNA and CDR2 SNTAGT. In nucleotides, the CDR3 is TGTGCCAGCAGTCAAATCGGGGGGAGCACTGAAGCTTTCTTT. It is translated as CASSQIGGSTEAFF.

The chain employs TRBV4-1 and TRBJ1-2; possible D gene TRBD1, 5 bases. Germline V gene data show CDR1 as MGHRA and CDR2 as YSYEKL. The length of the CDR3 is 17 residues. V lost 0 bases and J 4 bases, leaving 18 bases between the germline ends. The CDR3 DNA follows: TGCGCCAGCAGCCAAGATCCTGGGGGGGTTGGCGGCTATGGCTACACCTTC. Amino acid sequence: CASSQDPGGVGGYGYTF.

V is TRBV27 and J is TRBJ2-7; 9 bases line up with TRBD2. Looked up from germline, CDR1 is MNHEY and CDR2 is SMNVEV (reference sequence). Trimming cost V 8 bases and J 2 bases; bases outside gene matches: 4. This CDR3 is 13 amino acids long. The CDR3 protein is CASRSGGTYEQYF. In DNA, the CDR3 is TGTGCCAGCCGTAGCGGGGGCACCTACGAGCAGTACTTC.

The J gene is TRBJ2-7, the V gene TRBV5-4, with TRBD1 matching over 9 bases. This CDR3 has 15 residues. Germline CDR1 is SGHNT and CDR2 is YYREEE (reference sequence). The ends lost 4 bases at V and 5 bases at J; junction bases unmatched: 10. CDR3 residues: CASSPPTGGENEQYF. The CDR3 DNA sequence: TGTGCCAGCAGCCCCCCGACAGGGGGTGAGAACGAGCAGTACTTC.

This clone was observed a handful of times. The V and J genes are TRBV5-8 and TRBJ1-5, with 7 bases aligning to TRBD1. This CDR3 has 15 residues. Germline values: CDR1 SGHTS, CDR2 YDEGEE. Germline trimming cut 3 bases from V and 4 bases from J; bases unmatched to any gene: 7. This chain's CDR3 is CASSSGQNLNQPQHF. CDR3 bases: TGTGCCAGCAGCTCGGGACAGAATTTGAATCAGCCCCAGCATTTT.